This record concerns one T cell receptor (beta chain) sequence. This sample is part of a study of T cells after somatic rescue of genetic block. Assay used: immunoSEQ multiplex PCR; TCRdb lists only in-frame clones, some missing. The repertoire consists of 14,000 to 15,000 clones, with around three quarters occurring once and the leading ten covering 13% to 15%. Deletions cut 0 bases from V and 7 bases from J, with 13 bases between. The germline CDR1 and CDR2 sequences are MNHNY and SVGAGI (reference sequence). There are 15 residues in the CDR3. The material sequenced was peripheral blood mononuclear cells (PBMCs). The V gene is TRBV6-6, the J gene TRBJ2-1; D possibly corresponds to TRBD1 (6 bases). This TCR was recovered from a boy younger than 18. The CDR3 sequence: CASSYSHRAGNEQFF. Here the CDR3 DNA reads TGTGCCAGCAGTTACTCGCACAGGGCCGGGAATGAGCAGTTCTTC.